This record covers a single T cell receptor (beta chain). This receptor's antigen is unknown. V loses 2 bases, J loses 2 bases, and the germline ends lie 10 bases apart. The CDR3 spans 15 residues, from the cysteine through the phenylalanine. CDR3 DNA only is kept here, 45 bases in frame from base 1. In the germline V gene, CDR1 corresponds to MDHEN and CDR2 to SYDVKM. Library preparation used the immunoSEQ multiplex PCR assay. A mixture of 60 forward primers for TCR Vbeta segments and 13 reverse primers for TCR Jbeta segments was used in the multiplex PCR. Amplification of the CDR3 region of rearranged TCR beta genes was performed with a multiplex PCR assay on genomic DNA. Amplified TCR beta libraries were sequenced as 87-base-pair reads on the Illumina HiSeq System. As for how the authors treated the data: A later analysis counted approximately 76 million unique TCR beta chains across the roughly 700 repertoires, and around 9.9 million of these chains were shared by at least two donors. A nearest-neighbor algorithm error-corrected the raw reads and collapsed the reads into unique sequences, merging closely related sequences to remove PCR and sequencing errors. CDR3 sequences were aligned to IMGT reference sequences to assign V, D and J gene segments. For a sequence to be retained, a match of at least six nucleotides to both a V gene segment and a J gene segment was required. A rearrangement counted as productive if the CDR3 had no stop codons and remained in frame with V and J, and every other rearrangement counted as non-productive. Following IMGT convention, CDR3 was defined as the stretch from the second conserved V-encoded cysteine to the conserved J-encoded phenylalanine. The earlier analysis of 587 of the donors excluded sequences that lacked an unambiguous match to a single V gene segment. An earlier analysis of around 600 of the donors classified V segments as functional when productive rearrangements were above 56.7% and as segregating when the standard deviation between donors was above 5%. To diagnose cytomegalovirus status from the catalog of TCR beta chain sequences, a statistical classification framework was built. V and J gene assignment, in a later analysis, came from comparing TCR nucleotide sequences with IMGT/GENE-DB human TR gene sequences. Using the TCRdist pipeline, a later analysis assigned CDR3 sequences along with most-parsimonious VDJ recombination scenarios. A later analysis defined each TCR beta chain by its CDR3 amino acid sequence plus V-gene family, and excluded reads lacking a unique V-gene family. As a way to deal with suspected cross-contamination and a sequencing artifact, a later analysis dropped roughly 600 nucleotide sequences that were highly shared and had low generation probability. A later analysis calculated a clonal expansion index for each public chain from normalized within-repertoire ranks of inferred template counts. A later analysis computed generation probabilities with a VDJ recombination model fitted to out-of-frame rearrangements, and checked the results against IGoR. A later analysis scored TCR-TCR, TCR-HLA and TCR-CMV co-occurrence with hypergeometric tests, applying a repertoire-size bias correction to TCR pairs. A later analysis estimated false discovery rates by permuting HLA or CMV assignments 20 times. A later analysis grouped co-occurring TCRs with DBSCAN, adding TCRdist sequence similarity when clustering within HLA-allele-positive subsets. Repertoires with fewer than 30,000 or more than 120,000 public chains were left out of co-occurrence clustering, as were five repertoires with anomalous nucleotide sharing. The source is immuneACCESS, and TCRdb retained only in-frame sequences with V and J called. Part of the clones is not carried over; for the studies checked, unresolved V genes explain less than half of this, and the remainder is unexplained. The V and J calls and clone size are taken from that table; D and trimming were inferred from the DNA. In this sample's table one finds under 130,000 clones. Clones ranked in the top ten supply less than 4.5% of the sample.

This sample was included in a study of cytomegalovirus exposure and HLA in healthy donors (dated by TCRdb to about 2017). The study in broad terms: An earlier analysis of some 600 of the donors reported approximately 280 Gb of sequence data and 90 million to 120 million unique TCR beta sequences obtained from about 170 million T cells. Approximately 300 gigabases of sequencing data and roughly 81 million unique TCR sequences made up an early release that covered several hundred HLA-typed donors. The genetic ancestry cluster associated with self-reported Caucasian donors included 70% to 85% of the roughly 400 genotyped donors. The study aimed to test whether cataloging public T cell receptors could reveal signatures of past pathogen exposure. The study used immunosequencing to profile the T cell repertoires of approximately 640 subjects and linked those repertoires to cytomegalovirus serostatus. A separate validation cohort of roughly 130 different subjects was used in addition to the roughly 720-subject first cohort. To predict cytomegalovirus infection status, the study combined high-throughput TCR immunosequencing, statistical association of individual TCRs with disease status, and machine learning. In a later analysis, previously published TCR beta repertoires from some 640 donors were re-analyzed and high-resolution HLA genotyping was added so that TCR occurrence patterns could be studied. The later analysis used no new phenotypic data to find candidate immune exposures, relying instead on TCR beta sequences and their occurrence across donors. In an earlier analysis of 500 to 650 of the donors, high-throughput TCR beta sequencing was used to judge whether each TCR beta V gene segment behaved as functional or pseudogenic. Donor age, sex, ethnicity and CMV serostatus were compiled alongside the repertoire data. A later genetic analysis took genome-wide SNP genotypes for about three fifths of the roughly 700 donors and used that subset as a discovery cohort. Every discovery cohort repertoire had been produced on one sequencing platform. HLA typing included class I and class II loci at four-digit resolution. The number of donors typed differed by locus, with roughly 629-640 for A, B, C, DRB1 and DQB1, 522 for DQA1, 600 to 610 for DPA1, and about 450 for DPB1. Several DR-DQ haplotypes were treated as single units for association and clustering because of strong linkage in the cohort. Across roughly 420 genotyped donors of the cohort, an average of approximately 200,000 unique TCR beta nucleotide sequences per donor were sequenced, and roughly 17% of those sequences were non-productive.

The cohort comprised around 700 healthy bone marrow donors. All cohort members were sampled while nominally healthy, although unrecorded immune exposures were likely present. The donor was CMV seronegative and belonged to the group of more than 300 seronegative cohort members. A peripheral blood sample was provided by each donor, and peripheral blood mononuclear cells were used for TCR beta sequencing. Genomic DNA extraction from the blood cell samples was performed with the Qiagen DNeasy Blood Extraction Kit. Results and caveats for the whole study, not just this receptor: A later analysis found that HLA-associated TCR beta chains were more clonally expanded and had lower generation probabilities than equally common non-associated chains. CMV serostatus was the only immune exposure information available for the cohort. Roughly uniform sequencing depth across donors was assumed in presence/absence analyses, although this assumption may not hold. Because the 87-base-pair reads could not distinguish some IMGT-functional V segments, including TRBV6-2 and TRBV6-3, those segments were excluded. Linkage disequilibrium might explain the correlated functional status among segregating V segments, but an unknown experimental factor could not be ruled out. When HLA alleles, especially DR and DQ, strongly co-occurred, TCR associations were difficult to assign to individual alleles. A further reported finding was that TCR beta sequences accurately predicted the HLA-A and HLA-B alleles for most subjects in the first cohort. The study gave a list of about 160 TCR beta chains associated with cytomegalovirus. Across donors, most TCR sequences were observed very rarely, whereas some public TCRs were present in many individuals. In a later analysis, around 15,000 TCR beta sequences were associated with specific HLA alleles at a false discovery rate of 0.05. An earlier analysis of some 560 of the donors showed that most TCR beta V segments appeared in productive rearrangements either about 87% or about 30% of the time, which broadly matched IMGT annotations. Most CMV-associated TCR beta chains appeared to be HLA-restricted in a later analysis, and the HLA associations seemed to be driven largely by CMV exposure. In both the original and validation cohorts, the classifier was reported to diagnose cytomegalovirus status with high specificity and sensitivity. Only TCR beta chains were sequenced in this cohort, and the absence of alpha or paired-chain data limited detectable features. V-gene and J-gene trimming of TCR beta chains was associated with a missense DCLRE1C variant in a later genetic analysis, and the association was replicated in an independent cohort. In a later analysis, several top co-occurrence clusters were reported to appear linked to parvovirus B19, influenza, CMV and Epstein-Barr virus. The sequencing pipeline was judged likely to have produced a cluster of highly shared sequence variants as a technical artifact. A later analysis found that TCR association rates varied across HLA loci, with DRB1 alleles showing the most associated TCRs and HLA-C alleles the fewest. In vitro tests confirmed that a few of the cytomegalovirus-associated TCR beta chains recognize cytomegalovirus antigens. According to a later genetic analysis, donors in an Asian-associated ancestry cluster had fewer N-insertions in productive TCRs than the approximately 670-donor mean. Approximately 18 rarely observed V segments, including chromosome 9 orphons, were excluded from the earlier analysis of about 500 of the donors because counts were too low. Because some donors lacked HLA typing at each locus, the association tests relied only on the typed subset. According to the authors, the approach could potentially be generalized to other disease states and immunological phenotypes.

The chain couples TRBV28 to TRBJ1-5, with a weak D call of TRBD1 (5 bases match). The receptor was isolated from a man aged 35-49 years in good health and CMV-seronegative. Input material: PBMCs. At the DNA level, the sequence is TGTGCCAGCAGTTTACTGTCCAGGGGCAATCAGCCCCAGCATTTT. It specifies CASSLLSRGNQPQHF.